The 9 T cell receptor beta chains listed next were all sequenced from one sample in a study of tumor-infiltrating lymphocytes in primary liver carcinoma. The investigators made TCR beta cDNA from approximately 500 ng total RNA, using a constant-region primer. TCR beta libraries came from three nested multiplex PCR rounds using slightly modified ARM-PCR. Forward primers for TRBV1-TRBV30 and a C-beta reverse primer served the first two PCR rounds, at around 9 cycles each. TCRdb redid the calling of the multiplex PCR reads with MiXCR, one entry per CDR3 protein. The sample lists some 180,000 distinct CDR3 sequences, approximately 60% occurring once. The researchers obtained blood RNA from unsorted whole blood and also extracted germline DNA. The sequencing sample was made of peripheral blood. These receptors came from a man aged 40-50 years with primary liver carcinoma and hepatitis B virus infection.

The V and J genes are TRBV28 and TRBJ1-2; no clear D gene. Trimming stripped 6 bases from V and 8 bases from J, with 7 bases between. The CDR3 is 10 residues long. Looked up from germline, CDR1 is MDHEN and CDR2 is SYDVKM. The CDR3 DNA reads TGTGCCAGCAGCCGTCTGGGCTACACCTTC. This gives the protein CASSRLGYTF.

This clonotype was recorded once. V usage is TRBV28 and J usage is TRBJ2-2, with D hard to call. The CDR3 has 16 residues. The germline V gene encodes CDR1 MDHEN and CDR2 SYDVKM. With 6 bases removed from V and 1 base from J, the gap between germline ends came to 15 bases. The CDR3 is CASRGLERLNTGELFF. The CDR3 DNA reads as TGTGCCAGCAGGGGTCTCGAGAGATTGAACACCGGGGAGCTGTTTTTT. Looking up the rest from reference TRBV28 and TRBJ2-2 gives the full variable domain: DVKVTQSSRYLVKRTGEKVFLECVQDMDHENMFWYRQDPGLGLRLIYFSYDVKMKEKGDIPEGYSVSREKKERFSLILESASTNQTSMYLCASRGLERLNTGELFFGEGSRLTVL.

The chain uses TRBV12-3 or TRBV12-4 and TRBJ2-7; either TRBD1 or TRBD2 may supply D (5 bases each). CDR3 length: 14 residues. V shed 3 bases and J shed 2 bases, with 11 bases lying between them. The DNA of the CDR3 is TGTGCCAGCAGTTTCGGGACGTTTACCTACGAGCAGTACTTC. This encodes CASSFGTFTYEQYF.

Notes on this clonotype: The junction differs from germline at one of its ends, possibly a read error. The chain combines TRBV5-6 with TRBJ2-1; D unresolved. Germline loops: CDR1 SGHDT, CDR2 YYEEEE. This CDR3 spans 13 amino acids. The CDR3 is CVSSPWVPLEQFF. CDR3 sequence (DNA): TGTGTCAGCAGCCCCTGGGTGCCACTGGAGCAGTTCTTC. Drawing the rest from reference TRBV5-6 and TRBJ2-1, the complete variable domain is DAGVTQSPTHLIKTRGQQVTLRCSPKSGHDTVSWYQQALGQGPQFIFQYYEEEERQRGNFPDRFSGHQFPNYSSELNVNALLLGDSALYLCVSSPWVPLEQFFGPGTRLTVL.

The V and J genes are TRBV11-2 and TRBJ2-7, with D uncertain. CDR3 length: 12 residues. V gave up 8 bases and J gave up 4 bases, with 12 bases separating them. Germline loops: CDR1 SGHAT, CDR2 FQNNGV. In DNA, the CDR3 is TGTGCCAGCCAGTCTCATGGTTACGAGCAGTACTTC. Translated: CASQSHGYEQYF.

The chain links TRBV5-1 to TRBJ2-1; possible D gene TRBD1, 6 bases. Germline V CDR1 and CDR2: SGHRS, YFSETQ. Trimming stripped 0 bases from V and 9 bases from J, with 10 bases between. This CDR3 is built from 13 residues. The CDR3 loop is CASSLELGGEQFF. The CDR3 DNA sequence: TGCGCCAGCAGCTTGGAGCTAGGGGGTGAGCAGTTCTTC.

In the case of this clonotype: The junction shows a germline mismatch at one end, possibly a read error. The rearrangement uses TRBV7-9 and TRBJ2-5; D call uncertain. CDR1 and CDR2 from the germline V gene are SEHNR and FQNEAQ (reference sequence). This CDR3 has 13 amino acids. For the CDR3, the DNA is TGTGCCAGCAGTTCCGCTGGTCAAGAGATCCAGTACTTC. Its translation is CASSSAGQEIQYF.

Only a few counts were recorded for this clonotype. The chain links TRBV7-8 to TRBJ2-2; 8 bases align to TRBD1. CDR1 and CDR2 (germline): SGHVS, FQNEAQ. The CDR3 runs to 17 residues. The junction had 8 bases not matched to a gene; V was cut back by 3 bases and J by 2 bases. CDR3 in DNA: TGTGCCAGCAGCTTCTCGACGGGACAGGTTAACACCGGGGAGCTGTTTTTT. This gives the protein CASSFSTGQVNTGELFF.

In the case of this clonotype: At one boundary the junction diverges from the germline segment, which might be a read error. This chain joins TRBV12-3 or TRBV12-4 and TRBJ2-7; D is ambiguous. The CDR3 length is 13 residues. The CDR3 protein is CASSLDTSYEHYF. In nucleotides, the CDR3 is TGTGCCAGCAGTTTAGACACCTCCTACGAGCATTACTTC.